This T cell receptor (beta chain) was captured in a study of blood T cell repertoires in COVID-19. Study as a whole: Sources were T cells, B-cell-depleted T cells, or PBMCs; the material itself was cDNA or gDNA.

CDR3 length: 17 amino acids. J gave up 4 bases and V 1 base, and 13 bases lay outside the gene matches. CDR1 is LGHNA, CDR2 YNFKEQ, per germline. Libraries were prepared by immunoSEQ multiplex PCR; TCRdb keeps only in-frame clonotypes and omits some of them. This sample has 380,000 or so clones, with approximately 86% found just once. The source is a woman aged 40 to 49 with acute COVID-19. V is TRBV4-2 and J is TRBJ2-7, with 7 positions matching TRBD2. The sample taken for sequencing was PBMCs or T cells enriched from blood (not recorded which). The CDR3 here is CASSQGVAGVVSYEQYF. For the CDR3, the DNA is TGTGCCAGCAGCCAAGGGGTCGCGGGGGTGGTTTCGTACGAGCAGTACTTC.